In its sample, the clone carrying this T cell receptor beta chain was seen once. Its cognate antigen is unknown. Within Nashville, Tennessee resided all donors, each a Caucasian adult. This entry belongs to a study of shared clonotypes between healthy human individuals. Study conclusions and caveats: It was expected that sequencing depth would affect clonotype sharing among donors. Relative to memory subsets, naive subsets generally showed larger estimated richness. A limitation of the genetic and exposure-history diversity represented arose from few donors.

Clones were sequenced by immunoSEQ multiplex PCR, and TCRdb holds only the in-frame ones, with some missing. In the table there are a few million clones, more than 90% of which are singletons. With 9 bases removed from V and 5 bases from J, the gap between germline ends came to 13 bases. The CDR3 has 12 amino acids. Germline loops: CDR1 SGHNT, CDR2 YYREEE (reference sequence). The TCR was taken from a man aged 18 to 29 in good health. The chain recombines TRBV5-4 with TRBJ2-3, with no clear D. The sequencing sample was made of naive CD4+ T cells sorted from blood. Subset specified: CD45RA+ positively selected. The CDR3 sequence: CAIPISGDTQYF. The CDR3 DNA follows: TGTGCCATCCCCATCTCTGGAGATACGCAGTATTTT.